The 18 T cell receptor beta chains reported below all come from one sample, sequenced in a study of blood T cells in healthy people across ages. The use of a sample-barcoded 5' primer and a J-beta primer mix characterized a second PCR of 7 to 11 cycles. TCRdb reanalysed the 5' RACE reads using MiXCR and keeps one entry per CDR3 protein. This table holds 780,000 or so distinct CDR3 sequences, roughly 25% found once. The same data also contributed to another study, on T cells of mothers and their children.

The sample taken for sequencing was blood. The receptors come from a boy aged 5 to 17 in good health.

Only a few counts were recorded for this clonotype. CDR3 protein: CASSLVVYSPPRGEQYF. As DNA, the CDR3 is TGTGCCAGCAGCTTAGTGGTATACTCTCCCCCCCGCGGCGAGCAGTACTTC. The chain combines TRBV7-2 with TRBJ2-7, with unresolved D. Germline V gene sequence: CDR1 SGHTA, CDR2 FQGNSA. V was pared by 1 base and J by 6 bases, with 22 bases between. The CDR3 spans 17 residues.

This rearrangement joins TRBV30 to TRBJ1-1; D remains ambiguous. Trimming removed 0 bases at V and 0 bases at J, with 8 bases between. This CDR3 has 14 residues. CDR1 and CDR2 (germline): GTSNPN, SVGIG (reference sequence). The CDR3 region has the DNA TGTGCCTGGAGTGTACTGGAGTTGAACACTGAAGCTTTCTTT. It yields the protein CAWSVLELNTEAFF.

The chain employs TRBV9 and TRBJ2-5; no definite D call. This CDR3 is built from 15 residues. With 0 bases removed from V and 1 base from J, the gap between germline ends came to 10 bases. The germline V gene encodes CDR1 SGDLS and CDR2 YYNGEE. The CDR3 region has the DNA TGTGCCAGCAGCGTAGTTCCGCAAAGCCAAGAGACCCAGTACTTC. Its protein is CASSVVPQSQETQYF.

This chain uses TRBV27 with TRBJ1-4; 9 nucleotides agree with TRBD1. The V gene end was trimmed by 8 bases and the J gene end by 11 bases; junction bases not matched to a gene: 9. The CDR3 has 13 amino acids. Germline lookup yields CDR1 MNHEY and CDR2 SMNVEV (reference sequence). The CDR3 sequence: CASSILGQGKLFF. The CDR3 bases are TGTGCCAGCTCAATTTTAGGACAGGGGAAACTGTTTTTT.

The chain joins TRBV20-1 to TRBJ2-7; D unclear. This CDR3 is 13 amino acids long. Trimming removed 7 bases at V and 2 bases at J, with 15 bases between. Germline V gives CDR1 DFQATT, CDR2 SNEGSKA (reference sequence). For the CDR3, the DNA is TGCAGTGTCCACCCAACCCTAGCCTACGAGCAGTACTTC. Translated, it gives CSVHPTLAYEQYF.

V gene TRBV11-3 combines with J gene TRBJ2-2, with TRBD1 identical over 12 bases. Germline-derived CDR1 and CDR2 are SGHNT and YENEEA. V was pared by 4 bases and J by 5 bases, with 11 bases of the junction left unmatched. The CDR3 loop spans 18 amino acids. The CDR3 sequence is CASSSLVKGQGATGELFF. The CDR3 DNA is TGTGCCAGCAGCTCCCTCGTTAAGGGACAGGGGGCTACCGGGGAGCTGTTTTTT.

The chain has TRBV2 and TRBJ1-4; D not resolved. Trimming removed 8 bases from V and 8 bases from J, with 9 bases in between. The V gene's germline CDR1 is SNHLY and CDR2 FYNNEI. CDR3 size: 11 residues. The DNA of the CDR3 is TGTGCCAGCCGTCAGGACGAAAAACTGTTTTTT. Protein sequence: CASRQDEKLFF.

This clonotype has a count of ten or more. Mismatch with germline at one junction end may stem from a read error. The V and J genes are TRBV5-1 and TRBJ2-5; D unresolved. Near its end, the DNA agrees better with TRBJ2-7, so the J call may be wrong. From germline, CDR1 is SGHRS and CDR2 YFSETQ. The CDR3 spans 13 residues. The CDR3 DNA is TGTGCCAGCAGCTTGGGGTTAGGCTACGAGCAGTACTTC. Protein product: CASSLGLGYEQYF.

The J gene is TRBJ2-6, the V gene TRBV12-3 or TRBV12-4; D is possibly TRBD2 (6 bases). With 6 bases removed from V and 1 base from J, the gap between germline ends came to 10 bases. The CDR3 loop spans 15 amino acids. CDR3 bases: TGTGCCAGCAGCTTTGCGGGGTCTGGGGCCAACGTCCTGACTTTC. Translated: CASSFAGSGANVLTF.

V and J are TRBV27 and TRBJ2-5; D perhaps matches TRBD1 (6 bases). With the DNA end fitting TRBJ2-7 better, the J assignment may be wrong. The CDR3 is 15 residues long. Germline lookup yields CDR1 MNHEY and CDR2 SMNVEV (reference sequence). The CDR3 DNA reads as TGTGCCAGCAGTTTATGGCCAGGGGTTTCCTACGAGCAGTACTTC. Translated, it gives CASSLWPGVSYEQYF.

The chain recombines TRBV20-1 with TRBJ1-1; perhaps TRBD1 as D (5 bases). Germline V gene lookup returns CDR1 DFQATT and CDR2 SNEGSKA (reference sequence). The CDR3 has 15 amino acids. Trimming cost V 0 bases and J 1 base, with 12 bases left between them. CDR3: CSARDRGRSNTEAFF. CDR3 bases: TGCAGTGCTAGAGATCGGGGCCGGTCGAACACTGAAGCTTTCTTT.

This clonotype appeared many times. J is TRBJ2-1 and V is TRBV29-1, with D unclear. V gave up 6 bases and J gave up 7 bases, with 16 bases separating them. The germline CDR1 and CDR2 sequences are SQVTM and ANQGSEA. The CDR3 has 13 residues. As DNA, the CDR3 is TGCAGCGTGAGTAGAGAGGCACAGAATGAGCAGTTCTTC. Its translation is CSVSREAQNEQFF.

This chain joins TRBV4-3 and TRBJ2-5, with 8 nucleotides matching TRBD2. The end of the DNA aligns better with TRBJ2-1, so the J call may be wrong. CDR1 LGHNA and CDR2 YSLEER come from the germline V gene. CDR3 length: 15 amino acids. The CDR3 DNA reads TGCGCCAGCAGCCAAGGAAGCGGGGGCACCAATGAGCAGTTCTTC. Amino acid sequence: CASSQGSGGTNEQFF.

CDR3 DNA sequence: TGCGCCAGCAGCTTCGGGGGGCGGGACACAGATACGCAGTATTTT. Amino acid sequence: CASSFGGRDTDTQYF. The V and J genes are TRBV5-1 and TRBJ2-3; the D gene is possibly TRBD2 (7 bases). Germline assignment: CDR1 SGHRS and CDR2 YFSETQ. The CDR3 sequence is 15 residues long. Between the trimmed V and J ends, which lost 2 bases and 2 bases, there was a span of 12 bases.

The J gene is TRBJ2-1, the V gene TRBV29-1; D unclear. The CDR3 runs to 14 residues. V lost 3 bases and J lost 12, with 21 bases in between. From germline, CDR1 is SQVTM and CDR2 ANQGSEA. CDR3 in DNA: TGCAGCGTTGAGGGCTCCTTTAAGGGATGGGGGCAGTTCTTC. It yields the protein CSVEGSFKGWGQFF.

The rearrangement uses TRBV7-2 and TRBJ2-1, with D hard to call. The J call is doubtful: the DNA matches TRBJ2-7 better. In germline, CDR1 is SGHTA, CDR2 FQGNSA. The CDR3 loop spans 15 amino acids. CDR3 sequence (DNA): TGTGCCAGCAGCTTAACGTTCAGATCCTCCTACGAGCAGTACTTC. Protein sequence: CASSLTFRSSYEQYF.

This clonotype was counted between two and nine times. The chain has TRBV20-1 and TRBJ2-7, with D unresolved. V gave up 4 bases and J gave up 6 bases, with 16 bases separating them. This CDR3 has 13 amino acids. The germline V gene encodes CDR1 DFQATT and CDR2 SNEGSKA (reference sequence). CDR3 bases: TGCAGTGCTAAGTTCCCCCGCAGGCCCGAGCAGTACTTC. Its translation: CSAKFPRRPEQYF.

The rearrangement uses TRBV4-3 and TRBJ1-4, with D possibly matching TRBD1 (5 bases). This CDR3 is built from 14 residues. The V end was cut by 4 bases, the J end by 10 bases, with 16 bases between. CDR1 and CDR2 from the germline V gene are LGHNA and YSLEER. The DNA for the CDR3 is TGCGCCAGCAGCCCCGGGACCGGGGGGGGAAAACTGTTTTTT. Translated, it gives CASSPGTGGGKLFF.